This passage covers 20 T cell receptor beta chains from one sample sequenced in a study of shared clonotypes between healthy human individuals. Repertoires were generated with immunoSEQ multiplex PCR, while TCRdb's copy carries only in-frame clones and drops some. This sample has 2 million to 3 million clones, with 93% found just once. The sample consisted of naive CD4+ T cells from PBMCs. Noted subset: CD45RA+ positively selected. The receptors derive from a man in his late teens or twenties in good health. Some clones in this sample may be carry-over from other donors' samples.

The chain employs TRBV5-1 and TRBJ2-5, with D unclear. Germline-derived CDR1 and CDR2 are SGHRS and YFSETQ. With 0 bases removed from V and 4 bases from J, the gap between germline ends came to 10 bases. CDR3 size: 14 residues. CDR3 sequence reads: CASSLAAQTETQYF. In nucleotides, the CDR3 is TGCGCCAGCAGCTTGGCAGCGCAGACAGAGACCCAGTACTTC.

V is TRBV9 and J is TRBJ2-1; D is possibly TRBD2 (5 bases). The CDR3 has 16 amino acids. In germline, CDR1 is SGDLS, CDR2 YYNGEE. The V and J ends lost 0 bases and 0 bases respectively, with 10 bases between them. The CDR3 DNA sequence: TGTGCCAGCAGCGTAGGGAGTAGCGCCTCCTACAATGAGCAGTTCTTC. It codes for CASSVGSSASYNEQFF.

The rearrangement joins TRBV5-8 to TRBJ2-3; TRBD2 might be the D (6 bases). The CDR3 sequence is 14 residues long. The germline V gene has CDR1 SGHTS and CDR2 YDEGEE. V gave up 2 bases and J gave up 8 bases, with 15 bases separating them. The CDR3 spells CASSLGDLAITQYF. The DNA for the CDR3 is TGTGCCAGCAGCTTAGGGGACTTGGCTATTACGCAGTATTTT.

The V and J genes are TRBV28 and TRBJ2-5; D remains ambiguous. The V end lost 4 bases, the J end lost 5 bases, and 11 bases lay between the germline ends. The germline V gene has CDR1 MDHEN and CDR2 SYDVKM. The CDR3 loop spans 13 amino acids. Written as DNA, the CDR3 is TGTGCCAGCAGTTGGGCCTCCGCGGAGACCCAGTACTTC. It codes for CASSWASAETQYF.

This clone was seen only once. The J gene is TRBJ2-5, the V gene TRBV29-1; 10 bases fit TRBD2. The ends lost 4 bases at V and 5 bases at J; junction bases unmatched: 4. Germline values: CDR1 SQVTM, CDR2 ANQGSEA. This CDR3 spans 13 amino acids. The CDR3 spells CSVVASGSETQYF. In DNA, the CDR3 is TGCAGCGTTGTGGCTAGCGGGAGTGAGACCCAGTACTTC.

The chain carries TRBV2 and TRBJ2-5, with D perhaps matching TRBD2 (6 bases). This CDR3 region has 12 residues. Germline CDR1 and CDR2: SNHLY and FYNNEI. Trimming took off 11 bases at V and 4 bases at J, with 14 bases between the two ends. CDR3 nucleotide sequence: TGTGCCGGAAAACAGGAGGGAGAGACCCAGTACTTC. Translation: CAGKQEGETQYF.

The V and J genes are TRBV29-1 and TRBJ2-1; the D call may be TRBD1 or TRBD2 (7 bases each). Trimming took off 4 bases at V and 6 bases at J, with 13 bases between the two ends. This CDR3 comprises 13 residues. Germline loops: CDR1 SQVTM, CDR2 ANQGSEA. Here the CDR3 DNA reads TGCAGCGTTGGCGGCAGGGGGGGCAATGAGCAGTTCTTC. Translating it yields CSVGGRGGNEQFF.

This chain connects TRBV5-4 to TRBJ2-3; maybe TRBD2 (7 bases). Per the germline V gene, CDR1 is SGHNT and CDR2 is YYREEE (reference sequence). The CDR3 consists of 16 residues. V lost 2 bases, J lost 0 bases, and 13 bases lay in between. The CDR3 coding sequence is TGTGCCAGCAGCTTCCGTCGGGGGGCTAGCACAGATACGCAGTATTTT. Translation gives CASSFRRGASTDTQYF.

The chain has TRBV29-1 and TRBJ2-3; D not certain. The CDR3 has 13 residues. Germline loops: CDR1 SQVTM, CDR2 ANQGSEA. CDR3 bases: TGCGGCACCTCCAGCGTGGCCACAGATACGCAGTATTTT. It codes for CGTSSVATDTQYF.

The chain recombines TRBV30 with TRBJ1-2, with D maybe TRBD1 (6 bases). This CDR3 contains 14 residues. The germline V gene encodes CDR1 GTSNPN and CDR2 SVGIG (reference sequence). V was pared by 3 bases and J by 0 bases, with 11 bases between. The CDR3 region has the DNA TGTGCCTGGAGCGCCACAGGGACTAACTATGGCTACACCTTC. Its protein is CAWSATGTNYGYTF.

The chain joins TRBV9 to TRBJ2-7, with D possibly being TRBD2 (6 bases). The CDR3 consists of 13 residues. Germline CDR1 is SGDLS and CDR2 is YYNGEE. V gave up 4 bases and J gave up 2 bases, with 10 bases separating them. CDR3 residues: CASSRRETYEQYF. The CDR3 DNA is TGTGCCAGCAGCAGACGGGAGACCTACGAGCAGTACTTC.

This chain uses TRBV6-6 with TRBJ2-7; D gene unclear. V gave up 2 bases and J gave up 3 bases, with 8 bases separating them. This CDR3 has 13 amino acids. From germline, CDR1 is MNHNY and CDR2 SVGAGI (reference sequence). The DNA for the CDR3 is TGTGCCAGCAGTTACCCCCCCCGCTACGAGCAGTACTTC. As protein: CASSYPPRYEQYF.

This clone was counted between two and nine times. V is TRBV25-1 and J is TRBJ1-1; D call uncertain. CDR3 length equals 14 residues. Germline V gene sequence: CDR1 MGHDK, CDR2 SYGVNS. V lost 4 bases and J lost 1, with 10 bases in between. CDR3 sequence reads: CASSAWVSNTEAFF. The CDR3 nucleotides read TGTGCCAGCAGTGCCTGGGTTTCGAACACTGAAGCTTTCTTT.

Only one count was recorded for this clone. The V call is TRBV12-5, the J call TRBJ2-6, with D uncertain. V was shortened by 5 bases and J by 0 bases, with 5 bases between the two germline ends. The germline V gene has CDR1 LGHNT and CDR2 FRNRAP. The length of the CDR3 is 14 residues. CDR3 amino acids: CASGESSGANVLTF. The CDR3 DNA reads TGTGCTAGTGGTGAGAGCTCTGGGGCCAACGTCCTGACTTTC. Looking up the rest from reference TRBV12-5 and TRBJ2-6 gives the full variable domain: DARVTQTPRHKVTEMGQEVTMRCQPILGHNTVFWYRQTMMQGLELLAYFRNRAPLDDSGMPKDRFSAEMPDATLATLKIQPSEPRDSAVYFCASGESSGANVLTFGAGSRLTVL.

A word on this clone: This sample also contains other DNA sequences that code for the same CDR3. The V call is TRBV28, the J call TRBJ2-7; the D is unclear. The CDR3 spans 11 residues. V was clipped by 2 bases and J by 5 bases, with 4 bases between them. Germline V gives CDR1 MDHEN, CDR2 SYDVKM. The CDR3: CASSLSDEQYF. Written as DNA, the CDR3 is TGTGCCAGCAGTTTAAGTGACGAGCAGTACTTC.

This clone was observed a few times. The chain is built from TRBV4-2 and TRBJ2-6; 11 nucleotides align to TRBD2. Trimming removed 4 bases from V and 4 bases from J; junction bases left unmatched: 15. The CDR3 is 20 amino acids. CDR1 and CDR2 (germline): LGHNA, YNFKEQ. In DNA form, the CDR3 reads TGTGCCAGCAGCCTTTTGTTCGTACTAGCGGGAGTATCCGGGGCCAACGTCCTGACTTTC. This codes for CASSLLFVLAGVSGANVLTF.

The chain combines TRBV6-1 with TRBJ2-6; a weak D match, TRBD2 (6 bases). This CDR3 has 15 residues. Trimming stripped 6 bases from V and 1 base from J, with 10 bases between. Germline CDR1 MNHNS, CDR2 SASEGT. The CDR3 sequence is CASSPRGSGANVLTF. The CDR3 coding sequence is TGTGCCAGCAGCCCCCGGGGGTCTGGGGCCAACGTCCTGACTTTC.

This chain joins TRBV7-3 and TRBJ2-3; 9 bases are a match to TRBD1. The V gene end was trimmed by 5 bases and the J gene end by 6 bases; junction bases not matched to a gene: 6. The CDR3 covers 14 residues. From germline, CDR1 is SGHTA and CDR2 FQGTGA. CDR3: CASSPTGGLDTQYF. CDR3 DNA sequence: TGTGCCAGCAGCCCTACAGGGGGCTTGGATACGCAGTATTTT.

This rearrangement joins TRBV6-5 to TRBJ1-1; TRBD1 is a possible D gene (6 bases). The CDR3 covers 11 residues. V lost 6 bases, J lost 8 bases, and 10 bases lay in between. CDR1 and CDR2 from the germline V gene are MNHEY and SVGAGI. The CDR3 region has the DNA TGTGCCAGCAGCCAGGACAGCGAAGCTTTCTTT. Encoded protein: CASSQDSEAFF.

The sample holds one count of this clone. This chain links TRBV7-9 with TRBJ2-1, with 8 bases that match TRBD2. The V segment lost 5 bases and the J segment 4 bases; nucleotides outside the gene matches: 7. The CDR3 extends over 15 amino acids. Germline values: CDR1 SEHNR, CDR2 FQNEAQ (reference sequence). The CDR3 coding sequence is TGTGCCAGCAGCCCCCCCAGCGGGGGATACAATGAGCAGTTCTTC. Residues: CASSPPSGGYNEQFF.